Given below is one TCR beta chain in context. This clonotype was detected a few times. The antigen it binds to is not known. The record has no base qualities; no much larger clone is one base away. Library preparation was by RT-PCR. The sequencer listed for this sample is NextSeq 550. TCRdb passed the public sequencing reads through fastp at Q25 and MiXCR, retaining productive beta sequences. Rows are unified per CDR3 protein, each entry keeping the most common DNA and genes. The sample yields approximately 140,000 distinct CDR3 sequences; about 36% were counted once. The biggest ten clones account for about 50% of the sample. The data belong to a study of patients and donors after allogeneic stem cell transplantation (dated by TCRdb to 2020 to 2022). V and J are truncated by 5 bases and 3 bases respectively, leaving an intervening sequence of 4 bases. Its CDR3 holds 11 amino acids, cysteine through phenylalanine. Just CDR3 DNA is preserved here, 33 bases in frame from base 1.

The chain was built from TRBV12-3 or TRBV12-4 and TRBJ1-1; the D gene assignment is ambiguous. The sequenced sample was blood, either unsorted or a sorted T cell fraction (not recorded which). This sequence was found in a human donor who was either an allogeneic HSCT recipient or a stem cell or donor lymphocyte infusion donor (not recorded which). It is not recorded whose cells these are; they may come from a transplant donor. The encoded CDR3 is CASSQYTEAFF. The DNA sequence is given as TGTGCCAGCAGTCAATACACTGAAGCTTTCTTT.